Listed here are 27 T cell receptor beta chains from one sample, sequenced in a study of blood T cells in healthy people across ages (dated by TCRdb to 2013 to 2016). The library relied on 5' RACE. Instrument on record: Illumina HiSeq 2500. The second PCR ran for roughly 6 to 11 cycles and used a J-beta primer mix along with a sample-barcoded 5' primer. TCRdb applied fastp at Q25 and MiXCR to the public reads, then kept only in-frame beta chains. Rows with a matching CDR3 protein are joined into one entry that keeps the most common DNA and genes. In all, the sample holds about 1.1 million distinct CDR3 sequences, and under 40% of those were seen once. The ten largest clones take up approximately 14% of the sample. Sequencing was performed on blood. Every receptor here comes from a man aged 18-30 years in good health.

This clonotype was found a few times. The chain links TRBV29-1 to TRBJ2-6, with D possibly being TRBD2 (6 bases). This CDR3 contains 12 residues. Germline V lookup: CDR1 SQVTM, CDR2 ANQGSEA. The V and J ends lost 4 bases and 11 bases respectively, with 12 bases between them. CDR3 in DNA: TGCAGCGTTGGGGAGGTAGATGACGTCCTGACTTTC. Its translation is CSVGEVDDVLTF.

V gene TRBV7-2 combines with J gene TRBJ2-7; no firm D call. Trimming stripped 2 bases from V and 3 bases from J, with 14 bases between. The CDR3 has 15 residues. CDR1 SGHTA and CDR2 FQGNSA come from the germline V gene. The CDR3, as DNA: TGTGCCAGCAGCTTAAAAGGTCAGAGGAGCTACGAGCAGTACTTC. It specifies CASSLKGQRSYEQYF.

The chain combines TRBV27 with TRBJ2-5; 12 bases fit TRBD1. The J call may be mistaken, given a closer DNA end match to TRBJ2-7. CDR3 size: 14 residues. Germline CDR1 is MNHEY and CDR2 is SMNVEV (reference sequence). The CDR3 sequence: CASSRDRGRIEQYF. CDR3 in DNA: TGTGCCAGCAGTCGGGACAGGGGGCGAATCGAGCAGTACTTC.

The chain recombines TRBV19 with TRBJ2-7; D ambiguous. Trimming took off 2 bases at V and 2 bases at J, with 7 bases between the two ends. The germline gives CDR1 LNHDA, CDR2 SQIVND (reference sequence). The CDR3 covers 13 residues. Here the CDR3 reads CASSISLTYEQYF. In DNA form, the CDR3 reads TGTGCCAGTAGTATAAGTCTCACCTACGAGCAGTACTTC.

The sample holds many counts of this clonotype. This sequence joins TRBV27 and TRBJ2-1; D remains ambiguous. Germline lookup yields CDR1 MNHEY and CDR2 SMNVEV (reference sequence). The ends were cut back, 10 bases at V and 7 bases at J, with 11 bases in the middle. This CDR3 has 11 residues. CDR3 loop: CAIQGANEQFF. CDR3 nucleotides: TGTGCCATCCAAGGAGCTAATGAGCAGTTCTTC.

This chain links TRBV6-5 with TRBJ2-5; D possibly matches TRBD1 or TRBD2 (5 bases each). V gave up 4 bases and J gave up 11 bases, with 29 bases separating them. The CDR3 contains 17 residues. Germline V CDR1 and CDR2: MNHEY, SVGAGI. The CDR3 is CASSSQTRSGPIGEQYF. For the CDR3, the DNA is TGTGCCAGCAGTTCCCAGACCAGATCTGGCCCAATAGGGGAGCAGTACTTC.

This clonotype was detected ten times or more. The rearrangement links TRBV7-2 to TRBJ2-3; the D is unclear. The germline CDR1 and CDR2 sequences are SGHTA and FQGNSA. The CDR3 totals 15 residues. V was clipped by 2 bases and J by 0 bases, with 9 bases between them. This CDR3 reads CASSLTGRSTDTQYF. CDR3 bases: TGTGCCAGCAGCTTAACCGGACGGAGCACAGATACGCAGTATTTT.

This chain connects TRBV5-8 to TRBJ2-1; D may correspond to TRBD1 or TRBD2 (7 bases each). The CDR3 totals 19 residues. Germline values: CDR1 SGHTS, CDR2 YDEGEE. V lost 4 bases, J lost 0 bases, and 23 bases lay in between. CDR3 nucleotides: TGTGCCAGCAGCAAATTCAGGGGGGGGGGAAAAAGCTCCTACAATGAGCAGTTCTTC. Translated, it gives CASSKFRGGGKSSYNEQFF.

The table lists this clonotype with a few counts. The chain links TRBV20-1 to TRBJ2-3, with D possibly matching TRBD2 (6 bases). The germline V and J ends were trimmed by 3 bases and 4 bases, with 17 bases remaining between them. The CDR3 totals 15 residues. Germline CDR1 reads DFQATT; CDR2 reads SNEGSKA (reference sequence). The CDR3 reads CSARDPGGAADTQYF. The CDR3 bases are TGCAGTGCTAGGGACCCCGGAGGGGCGGCAGATACGCAGTATTTT.

This clonotype has more than one count but fewer than ten. The chain has TRBV23-1 and TRBJ2-3; TRBD1 aligns across 8 bases. TRBV23-1 falls under the ORF class, with uncertain function. J lost 5 bases, V lost 6 bases, and 22 bases had no gene match. The CDR3 consists of 19 residues. The CDR3 region is CASSPDRERIYCSIDTQYF. DNA of the CDR3: TGCGCCAGCAGCCCGGACAGGGAGAGAATATACTGTTCCATAGATACGCAGTATTTT.

This clonotype was counted a few times. The CDR3 DNA reads TGTGCCAGCAGTTACAGGGTCTACGAGCAGTACTTC. Its protein is CASSYRVYEQYF. The chain carries TRBV12-3 or TRBV12-4 and TRBJ2-1; tentative D call: TRBD1 (6 bases). The closer fit of TRBJ2-7 to the DNA end suggests the J call may be wrong. This CDR3 contains 12 residues.

The table lists this clonotype with a few counts. The V call is TRBV10-3, the J call TRBJ2-5; a possible D gene is TRBD2 (5 bases). The CDR3 has 12 residues. Germline CDR1 reads ENHRY; CDR2 reads SYGVKD. Trimming left V 3 bases short and J 5 bases short, with 7 bases between. CDR3 nucleotides: TGTGCCATCAGTGACAGGAGGGAGACCCAGTACTTC. Residues: CAISDRRETQYF.

The gene calls are TRBV10-3 and TRBJ1-1, with 9 bases matching TRBD1. The CDR3 is 13 residues long. The germline CDR1 and CDR2 sequences are ENHRY and SYGVKD. With V trimmed by 6 bases and J by 3 bases, 2 bases remained unmatched. CDR3 sequence reads: CAISRDRDTEAFF. Here the CDR3 DNA reads TGTGCCATCAGCCGGGACAGGGACACTGAAGCTTTCTTT.

V and J are TRBV6-6 and TRBJ2-7; 7 bases map to TRBD1. The last part of the DNA fits TRBJ2-5 better; the J call may be wrong. The CDR3 has 14 amino acids. Per the germline V gene, CDR1 is MNHNY and CDR2 is SVGAGI (reference sequence). The CDR3 sequence is CASSLPGQFETQYF. CDR3 coding DNA: TGTGCCAGCTCCCTTCCGGGACAGTTCGAGACCCAGTACTTC.

The chain employs TRBV27 and TRBJ2-4; D perhaps matches TRBD1 (5 bases). The CDR3 has 15 residues. V was clipped by 5 bases and J by 1 base, with 12 bases between them. CDR1 and CDR2 from the germline V gene are MNHEY and SMNVEV (reference sequence). The CDR3: CASSAGLVAKNIQYF. DNA of the CDR3: TGTGCCAGCAGTGCAGGGTTGGTGGCCAAAAACATTCAGTACTTC.

This clonotype was seen only once. The J gene is TRBJ1-5, the V gene TRBV12-3 or TRBV12-4, with a weak D call TRBD1 (6 bases). CDR3 size: 15 residues. Trimming stripped 6 bases from V and 0 bases from J, with 12 bases between. The DNA for the CDR3 is TGTGCCAGCAGCCCAGGGGACTATAGCAATCAGCCCCAGCATTTT. Its protein is CASSPGDYSNQPQHF.

This clonotype was observed many times. The J gene is TRBJ2-1, the V gene TRBV4-3; D unresolved. Germline V gene data show CDR1 as LGHNA and CDR2 as YSLEER. V lost 1 base, J lost 8 bases, and 18 bases lay in between. The CDR3 spans 16 residues. The DNA of the CDR3 is TGCGCCAGCAGCCAAGGCGTTTCGGTTCTCGGAGATGAGCAGTTCTTC. As protein: CASSQGVSVLGDEQFF.

This clonotype was observed a single time. The junction departs from germline at one end; a sequencing error may be responsible. The rearrangement joins TRBV27 to TRBJ2-4; 7 bases agree with TRBD1. Germline CDR1 reads MNHEY; CDR2 reads SMNVEV (reference sequence). CDR3 length equals 17 residues. The CDR3 DNA is TGTGCCAACAGTCTCCGGACAGGATTACTAGCCAAAAACATTCAGTACTTC. Translated, it gives CANSLRTGLLAKNIQYF.

The V call is TRBV5-1, the J call TRBJ2-2, with D perhaps TRBD1 (5 bases). Germline lookup yields CDR1 SGHRS and CDR2 YFSETQ. The CDR3 extends over 14 amino acids. The V end lost 0 bases, the J end lost 6 bases, and 9 bases lay between the germline ends. Here the CDR3 reads CASSLAGRAGELFF. CDR3 nucleotides: TGCGCCAGCAGCTTGGCGGGCAGGGCCGGGGAGCTGTTTTTT. The complete variable domain, with remaining parts taken from reference TRBV5-1 and TRBJ2-2, reads KAGVTQTPRYLIKTRGQQVTLSCSPISGHRSVSWYQQTPGQGLQFLFEYFSETQRNKGNFPGRFSGRQFSNSRSEMNVSTLELGDSALYLCASSLAGRAGELFFGEGSRLTVL.

The chain is built from TRBV7-2 and TRBJ2-7; TRBD1 matches at 7 bases. With 5 bases clipped from V and 1 base from J, the junction kept 5 bases outside the gene matches. The CDR3 consists of 14 residues. Germline-derived CDR1 and CDR2 are SGHTA and FQGNSA. The CDR3 DNA sequence: TGTGCCAGCAGCCCGCAGACAGGGTCCTACGAGCAGTACTTC. This codes for CASSPQTGSYEQYF.

The chain recombines TRBV29-1 with TRBJ2-4; D perhaps matches TRBD1 (6 bases). The DNA end favors TRBJ2-7, so the J call may be wrong. The germline gives CDR1 SQVTM, CDR2 ANQGSEA. This CDR3 comprises 15 residues. As DNA, the CDR3 is TGCAGCGTTGAAGGTAACCAGGGGTTGGAGGACGAGCAGTACTTC. Protein: CSVEGNQGLEDEQYF.

The rearrangement links TRBV6-1 to TRBJ1-1, with 8 positions matching TRBD1. Germline CDR1 is MNHNS and CDR2 is SASEGT. V trimming: 1 base; J trimming: 5 bases; junction bases outside the gene matches: 12. This CDR3 comprises 17 residues. The CDR3 reads CASSEGKYRGMGTEAFF. The CDR3 DNA sequence: TGTGCCAGCAGTGAAGGGAAGTACAGGGGGATGGGAACTGAAGCTTTCTTT.

This clonotype turned up a few times. The chain has TRBV20-1 and TRBJ1-6; D is ambiguous. Germline assignment: CDR1 DFQATT and CDR2 SNEGSKA (reference sequence). The CDR3 loop spans 15 amino acids. V lost 5 bases and J lost 5, with 16 bases in between. The CDR3: CSAPLGGSDNSPLHF. The CDR3 bases are TGCAGTGCTCCCCTCGGTGGCAGCGATAATTCACCCCTCCACTTT.

The genes are TRBV4-1 and TRBJ1-2; no clear D. This CDR3 spans 18 amino acids. The germline V gene encodes CDR1 MGHRA and CDR2 YSYEKL. Between the trimmed V and J ends, which lost 0 bases and 1 base, there was a span of 18 bases. The CDR3 here is CASSQESLRTSGNYGYTF. DNA of the CDR3: TGCGCCAGCAGCCAAGAATCTCTTCGGACCTCGGGTAACTATGGCTACACCTTC.

This chain links TRBV4-2 with TRBJ2-5; D unresolved. The DNA end is a closer match to TRBJ2-7, so the J assignment may be wrong. Germline V gene sequence: CDR1 LGHNA, CDR2 YNFKEQ. CDR3 length: 16 residues. The CDR3 reads CASSQTSGSPSYEQYF. DNA for the CDR3: TGTGCCAGCAGCCAAACGTCTGGCAGTCCAAGCTACGAGCAGTACTTC.

J is TRBJ2-1 and V is TRBV20-1; 13 bases are shared with TRBD2. Trimming took 5 bases from V and 0 from J; bases not matched to a gene: 7. The germline CDR1 and CDR2 sequences are DFQATT and SNEGSKA (reference sequence). The CDR3 has 17 residues. The CDR3 nucleotides read TGCAGTGCTGGCCGGACTAGCGGGGGTCACTCCTACAATGAGCAGTTCTTC. It translates to CSAGRTSGGHSYNEQFF.

This clonotype was seen just once. A much more abundant neighbour one base away suggests this may be a read error. The chain is built from TRBV6-6 and TRBJ2-7, with D perhaps given as TRBD1 or TRBD2 (5 bases each). The J call is doubtful: the DNA matches TRBJ2-5 better. The V gene's germline CDR1 is MNHNY and CDR2 SVGAGI (reference sequence). The CDR3 consists of 15 residues. Here the CDR3 reads CASSHSVGVMETQYF. The CDR3 DNA reads as TGTGCCAGCAGTCACTCTGTGGGGGTAATGGAGACCCAGTACTTC.